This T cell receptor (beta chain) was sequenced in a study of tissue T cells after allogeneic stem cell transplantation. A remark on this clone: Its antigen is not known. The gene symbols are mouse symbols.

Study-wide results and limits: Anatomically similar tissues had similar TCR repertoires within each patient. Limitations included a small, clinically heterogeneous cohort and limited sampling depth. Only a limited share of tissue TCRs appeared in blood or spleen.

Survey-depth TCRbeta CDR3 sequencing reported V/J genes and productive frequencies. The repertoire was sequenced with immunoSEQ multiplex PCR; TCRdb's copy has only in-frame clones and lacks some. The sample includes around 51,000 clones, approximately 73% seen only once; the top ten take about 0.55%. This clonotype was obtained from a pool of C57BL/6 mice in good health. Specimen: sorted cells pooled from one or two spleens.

This CDR3 reads CASSLVRGDQDTQYF. CDR3 bases read: TGTGCCAGCTCTCTCGTCAGGGGAGACCAAGACACCCAGTAC. This chain joins TRBV12-1 and TRBJ2-5, with D tentatively TRBD1 (6 bases). The read ends 1 residue early relative to the CDR3; the germline J gene fills the gap. Germline CDR1 SGHSN, CDR2 HYEKVE. This CDR3 is 15 amino acids long. V gave up 0 bases and J gave up 1 base, with 10 bases separating them.